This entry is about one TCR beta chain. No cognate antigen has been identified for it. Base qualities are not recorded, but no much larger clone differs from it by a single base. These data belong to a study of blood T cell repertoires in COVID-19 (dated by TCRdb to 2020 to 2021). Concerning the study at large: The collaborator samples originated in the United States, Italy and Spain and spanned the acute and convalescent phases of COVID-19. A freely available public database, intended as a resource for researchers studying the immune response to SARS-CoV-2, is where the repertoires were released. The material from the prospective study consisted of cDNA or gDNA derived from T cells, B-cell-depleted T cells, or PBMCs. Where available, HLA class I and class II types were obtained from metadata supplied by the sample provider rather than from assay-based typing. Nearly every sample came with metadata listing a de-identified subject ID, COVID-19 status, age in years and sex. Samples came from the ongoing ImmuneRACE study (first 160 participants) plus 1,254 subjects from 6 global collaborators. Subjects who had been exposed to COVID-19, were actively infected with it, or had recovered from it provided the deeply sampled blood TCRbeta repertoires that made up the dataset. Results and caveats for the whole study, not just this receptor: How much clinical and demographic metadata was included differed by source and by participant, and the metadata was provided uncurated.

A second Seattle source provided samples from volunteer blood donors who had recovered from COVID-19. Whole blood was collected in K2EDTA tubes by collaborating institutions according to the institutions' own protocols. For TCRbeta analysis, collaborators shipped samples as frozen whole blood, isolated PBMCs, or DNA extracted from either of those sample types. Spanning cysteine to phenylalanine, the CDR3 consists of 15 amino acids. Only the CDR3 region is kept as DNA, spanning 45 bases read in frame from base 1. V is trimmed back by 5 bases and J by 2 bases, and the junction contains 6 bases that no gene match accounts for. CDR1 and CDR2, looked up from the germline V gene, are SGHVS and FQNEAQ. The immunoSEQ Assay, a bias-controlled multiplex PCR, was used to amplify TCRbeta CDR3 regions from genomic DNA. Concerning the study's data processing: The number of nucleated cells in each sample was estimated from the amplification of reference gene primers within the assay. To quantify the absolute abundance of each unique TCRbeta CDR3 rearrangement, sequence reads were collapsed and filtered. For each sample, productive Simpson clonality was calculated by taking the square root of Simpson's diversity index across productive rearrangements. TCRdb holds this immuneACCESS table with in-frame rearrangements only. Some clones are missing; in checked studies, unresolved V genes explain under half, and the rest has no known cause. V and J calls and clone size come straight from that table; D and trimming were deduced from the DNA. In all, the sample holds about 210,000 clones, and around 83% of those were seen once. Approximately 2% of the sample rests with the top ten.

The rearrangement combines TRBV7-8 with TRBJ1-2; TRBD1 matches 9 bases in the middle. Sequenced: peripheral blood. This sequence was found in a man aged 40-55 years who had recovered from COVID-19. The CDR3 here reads CASSDYRGRNYGYTF. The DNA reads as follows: TGTGCCAGCAGCGATTACAGGGGGCGGAACTATGGCTACACCTTC.